The TCR beta chain described here comes from a study of blood T cell repertoires in COVID-19. Repertoires were generated with immunoSEQ multiplex PCR, while TCRdb's copy carries only in-frame clones and drops some. Altogether roughly 150,000 clones are present, 65% to 90% being singletons, with the ten largest covering 9% to 10%. Trimming cost V 6 bases and J 3 bases; bases outside gene matches: 5. The CDR3 is made up of 13 amino acids. The sample consisted of peripheral blood. This receptor was obtained from a woman in her forties or fifties with acute or convalescent COVID-19. J is TRBJ2-7 and V is TRBV12-3 or TRBV12-4; 7 positions match TRBD1. This CDR3 reads CASSPDRVYEQYF. CDR3 nucleotides: TGTGCCAGCAGCCCCGACAGGGTCTACGAGCAGTACTTC.